This TCR beta chain was observed in a study of cytomegalovirus exposure and HLA in healthy donors (dated by TCRdb to 2016 to 2017). Some background on the complete study: In an earlier analysis of several hundred of the donors, around 300 Gb of sequence data and 95 million to 130 million unique TCR beta sequences from about 179 million T cells were reported. An early release that covered about 640 HLA-typed donors contained approximately 290 gigabases of sequencing data and around 85 million unique TCR sequences. Among the roughly 400 genotyped donors, around 81% belonged to the genetic ancestry cluster associated with self-reported Caucasian donors. The study aimed to test whether cataloging public T cell receptors could reveal signatures of past pathogen exposure. The T cell repertoires of roughly 660 subjects were profiled by immunosequencing and related to cytomegalovirus serostatus. Along with the roughly 670-subject first cohort, a separate validation cohort of 120 different subjects was used. To predict cytomegalovirus infection status, the study brought together high-throughput TCR immunosequencing, statistical association of individual TCRs with disease status, and machine learning. A later analysis re-examined previously published TCR beta repertoires from over 500 donors and added high-resolution HLA genotyping to investigate patterns of TCR occurrence. In the later analysis, no new phenotypic data were used to find candidate immune exposures; instead, reliance was placed on TCR beta sequences and their occurrence across donors. To decide whether each TCR beta V gene segment behaved as functional or pseudogenic, an earlier analysis of some 600 of the donors relied on high-throughput TCR beta sequencing. Donor age, sex, ethnicity and CMV serostatus were collected together with the repertoire data. In a later genetic analysis, genome-wide SNP genotypes for about 65% of the roughly 670 donors were used, and that subset was treated as a discovery cohort. Every repertoire in the discovery cohort had been generated on one and the same sequencing platform. Class I and class II HLA loci were covered by the typing at four-digit resolution. Typing coverage differed by locus: A, B, C, DRB1 and DQB1 were typed in roughly 629-630 donors, DQA1 in 522, DPA1 in 600 to 610, and DPB1 in 450 to 490. Roughly 5 DR-DQ haplotypes were handled as single units for association and clustering, since linkage in the cohort was strong. Among about 410 genotyped donors of the cohort, an average of around 240,000 unique TCR beta nucleotide sequences was sequenced per donor, of which 15% to 20% were non-productive.

The cohort was made up of 666 healthy bone marrow donors. At the time of sampling, every cohort member was nominally healthy, though immune exposures that went unrecorded were likely present. The donor tested CMV seropositive and was one of the 289 seropositive cohort members. Each donor provided a peripheral blood sample, and peripheral blood mononuclear cells were used for TCR beta sequencing. Genomic DNA was extracted from the blood cell samples with the Qiagen DNeasy Blood Extraction Kit. Library prep was done by the immunoSEQ multiplex PCR assay. The multiplex PCR relied on a mix of 60 forward primers for TCR Vbeta segments and 13 reverse primers for TCR Jbeta segments. Amplification of the CDR3 region of rearranged TCR beta genes was performed with a multiplex PCR assay on genomic DNA. On the Illumina HiSeq System, the amplified TCR beta libraries were sequenced as 87-base-pair reads. On the study's bioinformatics: In a later analysis, roughly 80 million unique TCR beta chains were counted across the 690 or so repertoires, and approximately 11 million of these chains were shared by at least two donors. Raw reads were error-corrected and collapsed into unique sequences with a nearest-neighbor algorithm that merged closely related sequences to remove PCR and sequencing errors. To assign V, D and J gene segments, CDR3 sequences were aligned to IMGT reference sequences. Each retained sequence needed at least a six-nucleotide match to both a V gene segment and a J gene segment. A rearrangement counted as productive if the CDR3 had no stop codons and remained in frame with V and J, and every other rearrangement counted as non-productive. Following IMGT convention, CDR3 was defined as the stretch from the second conserved V-encoded cysteine to the conserved J-encoded phenylalanine. The earlier analysis of roughly 590 of the donors excluded sequences that lacked an unambiguous match to a single V gene segment. An earlier analysis of several hundred of the donors classified V segments as functional when productive rearrangements were above 56.7% and as segregating when the standard deviation between donors was above 5%. To diagnose cytomegalovirus status from the catalog of TCR beta chain sequences, a statistical classification framework was built. V and J gene assignment, in a later analysis, came from comparing TCR nucleotide sequences with IMGT/GENE-DB human TR gene sequences. The TCRdist pipeline was used in a later analysis to assign CDR3 sequences and most-parsimonious VDJ recombination scenarios. In a later analysis, each TCR beta chain was defined by its CDR3 amino acid sequence together with its V-gene family, and reads without a unique V-gene family were excluded. To address suspected cross-contamination and a sequencing artifact, a later analysis removed roughly 640 highly shared, low-generation-probability nucleotide sequences. In a later analysis, a clonal expansion index for each public chain was calculated from normalized within-repertoire ranks of inferred template counts. A later analysis computed generation probabilities with a VDJ recombination model fitted to out-of-frame rearrangements, and checked the results against IGoR. Hypergeometric tests were used in a later analysis to score TCR-TCR, TCR-HLA and TCR-CMV co-occurrence, with a repertoire-size bias correction applied to the TCR pairs. False discovery rates were estimated in a later analysis by permuting HLA or CMV assignments 20 times. In a later analysis, co-occurring TCRs were grouped using DBSCAN, with TCRdist sequence similarity added in when clustering inside HLA-allele-positive subsets. Repertoires with fewer than 30,000 or more than 120,000 public chains, plus five repertoires with anomalous nucleotide sharing, were excluded from co-occurrence clustering. Imported from immuneACCESS, the table was reduced by TCRdb to in-frame sequences with V and J called. These copies leave out some clones; in studies compared against another copy, an unresolved V gene accounts for under half, and the cause of the remainder is not known. That table gives V, J and clone size, and the DNA gave D and trimming. Counted in this sample were roughly 120,000 clones; around 70% of them appeared once. The ten largest clones add up to around a tenth of the sample.

CDR1 and CDR2 (SNHLY, FYNNEI) derive from the germline V gene. The CDR3 spans 12 residues, from the cysteine through the phenylalanine. Only CDR3 DNA remains: 36 bases, in frame from the first base. With regard to this clone: Its antigen specificity is not known. No per-base quality is available; no much larger clone lies one base away.

Points the paper makes about the study in general: Assigning TCR associations to individual alleles was difficult when HLA alleles, especially DR and DQ, strongly co-occurred. V-gene and J-gene trimming of TCR beta chains was associated with a missense DCLRE1C variant in a later genetic analysis, and the association was replicated in an independent cohort. A further reported finding was that TCR beta sequences accurately predicted the HLA-A and HLA-B alleles for most subjects in the first cohort. The classifier was reported to diagnose cytomegalovirus status with high specificity and sensitivity in both the original cohort and the validation cohort. A cluster of highly shared sequence variants was judged likely to be a technical artifact of the sequencing pipeline. Immune exposure information for the cohort was limited to CMV serostatus. Sequencing depth was assumed to be roughly uniform across donors in the presence/absence analyses, though that assumption may not hold. Three of the identified cytomegalovirus-associated TCR beta chains were confirmed in vitro to be specific for cytomegalovirus antigens. Because the 87-base-pair reads could not distinguish some IMGT-functional V segments, including TRBV6-2 and TRBV6-3, those segments were excluded. Most TCR sequences were observed very rarely across donors, whereas some public TCRs were present in many individuals. Because HLA typing was unavailable for some donors at each locus, only the typed subset was used in association tests. A later genetic analysis reported fewer N-insertions in productive TCRs among donors in an Asian-associated ancestry cluster than the roughly 650-donor mean. The authors suggested that the approach could potentially be generalized to other disease states and immunological phenotypes. A later analysis found that HLA-associated TCR beta chains were more clonally expanded and had lower generation probabilities than equally common non-associated chains. Linkage disequilibrium might explain the correlated functional status among segregating V segments, but an unknown experimental factor could not be excluded. The study gave a list of about 170 TCR beta chains associated with cytomegalovirus. In a later analysis, most CMV-associated TCR beta chains were found to appear HLA-restricted, with HLA associations seemingly driven largely by CMV exposure. Around 16 rarely observed V segments, including chromosome 9 orphons, were excluded from the earlier analysis of some 590 of the donors because counts were too low. Only TCR beta chains were sequenced in this cohort, and the absence of alpha or paired-chain data limited detectable features. In a later analysis, several top co-occurrence clusters were reported to appear linked to parvovirus B19, influenza, CMV and Epstein-Barr virus. In a later analysis, some 17,000 TCR beta sequences were associated with specific HLA alleles at a false discovery rate of 0.05. In an earlier analysis of under 600 of the donors, most TCR beta V segments were observed in productive rearrangements about 90% or about 30% of the time, broadly matching IMGT annotations. In a later analysis, the rate of TCR association differed among HLA loci, with DRB1 alleles having the most associated TCRs and HLA-C alleles having the fewest.

In this chain, TRBV2 is recombined with TRBJ1-5, and the D gene may be TRBD1, 5 bases matching. The clonotype was recovered from a woman in her forties or fifties in good health and CMV-seropositive. The sequenced sample consisted of PBMCs. CDR3 loop: CAGGASNQPQHF. The nucleotide sequence reads as follows: TGTGCGGGCGGGGCGAGCAATCAGCCCCAGCATTTT.